A single sample is the source of the 2 T cell receptor beta chains below, sequenced in a study of beta chain features in type 1 diabetes. Every bit of the isolated RNA underwent reverse transcription, so sequencing read expressed TCRB transcripts. Assay: immunoSEQ multiplex PCR; the TCRdb copy retains only in-frame clones and omits some. There are about 210,000 clones in the sample; approximately 10% occur only once, and 1% to 1.5% lies in the top ten. The sequenced material came from central memory CD4+ T cells from blood. These TCRs come from a man aged 18 to 30 in good health.

This clone was seen a few times. This rearrangement joins TRBV18 to TRBJ1-3, with unresolved D. Trimming stripped 3 bases from V and 4 bases from J, with 4 bases between. CDR1 KGHSH and CDR2 LQKENI come from the germline V gene. CDR3 length: 12 residues. CDR3 sequence (DNA): TGTGCCAGCTCACCTCAGGGAAACACCATATATTTT. It is translated as CASSPQGNTIYF.

Only a few counts were recorded for this clone. This sequence joins TRBV10-3 and TRBJ2-1; tentative D call: TRBD2 (6 bases). Germline V gene sequence: CDR1 ENHRY, CDR2 SYGVKD. The CDR3 extends over 12 amino acids. V was shortened by 3 bases and J by 10 bases, with 10 bases between the two germline ends. CDR3 nucleotides: TGTGCCATCAGTGACACTAGCTTCGAGCAGTTCTTC. Protein: CAISDTSFEQFF.